Listed below are T cell receptor beta chains from one sample, sequenced in a study of neurological immune-mediated disorders. In TCRdb, the 5' RACE reads were re-called with MiXCR into one record per CDR3 protein. The sample shows 84,000 or so distinct CDR3 sequences, roughly 4.3% of them seen only once. The sequencing input was PBMCs. These TCRs come from a woman aged 55-69 years with multiple sclerosis. CDR3s include the opening cysteine and the closing phenylalanine or tryptophan. Each record gives: V gene, CDR3 protein.

>TRBV6-1
CASRDRDNYGYTF
>TRBV20-1
CSASTLAGRFTDTQYF
>TRBV28
CASTTPNEQFF
>TRBV15
CATSRDYVSHNEQFF
>TRBV9
CASSGGTSGLNEQFF
>TRBV6-5
CASSYQVPNTEAFF
>TRBV29-1
CSVEDGGLENYGYTF
>TRBV7-9
CASGATSGANVLTF
>TRBV29-1
CSVGTGGDTEAFF
>TRBV7-9
CASSISGRILWGLDGYTF
>TRBV18
CASSPLAPREAFF
>TRBV5-5
CASSLTGNEKLFF
>TRBV7-2
CASSPQRGQRETQYF
>TRBV7-9
CASSSTDRDGAKAFF